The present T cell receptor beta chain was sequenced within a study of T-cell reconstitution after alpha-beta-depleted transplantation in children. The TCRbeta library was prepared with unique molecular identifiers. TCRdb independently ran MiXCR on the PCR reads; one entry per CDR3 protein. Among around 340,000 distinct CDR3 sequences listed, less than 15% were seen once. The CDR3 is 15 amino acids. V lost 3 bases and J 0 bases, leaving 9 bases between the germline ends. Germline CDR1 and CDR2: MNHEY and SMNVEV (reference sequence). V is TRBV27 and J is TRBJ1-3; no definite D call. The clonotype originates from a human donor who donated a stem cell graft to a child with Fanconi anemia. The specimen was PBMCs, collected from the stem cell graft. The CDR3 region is CASSFLPISGNTIYF. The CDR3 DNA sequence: TGTGCCAGCAGTTTTCTGCCTATCTCTGGAAACACCATATATTTT.